Following are 20 T cell receptor beta chains from one sample sequenced in a study of blood T cell repertoires in COVID-19. Profiled with immunoSEQ multiplex PCR; TCRdb holds only in-frame clones, not every one. The sample has about 150,000 clones; approximately 80% are singletons. Sequencing input: peripheral blood. These receptors came from a woman older than 75 with acute or convalescent COVID-19.

The chain carries TRBV27 and TRBJ1-1; D perhaps matches TRBD1 (5 bases). Trimming took off 11 bases at V and 13 bases at J, with 17 bases between the two ends. This CDR3 has 10 amino acids. Germline V gives CDR1 MNHEY, CDR2 SMNVEV (reference sequence). Here the CDR3 reads CAPGDPRGFF. The CDR3 nucleotides read TGTGCCCCGGGGGACCCAAGGGGTTTCTTT.

V is TRBV12-5 and J is TRBJ1-1, with a possible D match to TRBD1 (6 bases). The V and J ends lost 2 bases and 4 bases respectively, with 17 bases between them. This CDR3 has 16 amino acids. Germline CDR1 and CDR2: LGHNT and FRNRAP. The CDR3 region is CASGLLPQGGGTEAFF. CDR3 DNA sequence: TGTGCTAGTGGTTTGCTCCCTCAAGGGGGGGGCACTGAAGCTTTCTTT.

J is TRBJ1-1 and V is TRBV5-4; D call uncertain. The CDR3 is 12 amino acids. Germline CDR1 is SGHNT and CDR2 is YYREEE (reference sequence). V shed 2 bases and J shed 0 bases, with 2 bases lying between them. The CDR3 here is CASSFLNTEAFF. CDR3 nucleotide sequence: TGTGCCAGCAGCTTCTTGAACACTGAAGCTTTCTTT.

The CDR3: CASSLDSGRYNEQFF. The CDR3 region has the DNA TGCGCCAGCAGCTTGGACTCAGGGCGATACAATGAGCAGTTCTTC. V usage is TRBV5-1 and J usage is TRBJ2-1, with TRBD1 as a possible D gene (5 bases). CDR3 length: 15 residues. With 0 bases removed from V and 4 bases from J, the gap between germline ends came to 11 bases. Germline CDR1 reads SGHRS; CDR2 reads YFSETQ.

On this clone itself: A read error may produce the germline difference seen at one junction end. This same CDR3 is encoded by further DNA sequences in the sample. The rearrangement uses TRBV20-1 and TRBJ2-7, with 11 positions matching TRBD2. Germline V gene sequence: CDR1 DFQATT, CDR2 SNEGSKA (reference sequence). CDR3 size: 18 residues. The CDR3 DNA reads as TGCAGTGCTAGTGCCTTCCAAGTAGCGGGGGGGCTAACCTACGAGCAGTACTTT. Protein: CSASAFQVAGGLTYEQYF.

The chain is built from TRBV28 and TRBJ1-5; maybe TRBD1 (5 bases). In germline, CDR1 is MDHEN, CDR2 SYDVKM. This CDR3 is built from 12 residues. Trimming took 6 bases from V and 10 from J, leaving 13 bases between them. CDR3 in amino acids: CASSVDQGPQHF. The CDR3, as DNA: TGTGCCAGCAGCGTGGACCAGGGACCCCAGCATTTT. The full variable domain, in which reference TRBV28 and TRBJ1-5 provide the parts outside the CDR3, is DVKVTQSSRYLVKRTGEKVFLECVQDMDHENMFWYRQDPGLGLRLIYFSYDVKMKEKGDIPEGYSVSREKKERFSLILESASTNQTSMYLCASSVDQGPQHFGDGTRLSIL.

The chain links TRBV6-6 to TRBJ1-5, with a weak D call TRBD1 (6 bases). The CDR3 is 14 residues long. V was shortened by 5 bases and J by 3 bases, with 11 bases between the two germline ends. In germline, CDR1 is MNHNY, CDR2 SVGAGI (reference sequence). The CDR3 protein is CASSSGQNNQPQHF. The CDR3 bases are TGTGCCAGCAGTAGTGGACAGAACAATCAGCCCCAGCATTTT.

There are a few counts of this clone. The chain carries TRBV4-2 and TRBJ1-1; 7 bases fit TRBD1. V lost 1 base to trimming and J lost 2 bases; unmatched junction nucleotides: 7. The length of the CDR3 is 16 residues. Germline V gene lookup returns CDR1 LGHNA and CDR2 YNFKEQ. This CDR3 is CASSQVPGQINTEAFF. CDR3 in DNA: TGTGCCAGCAGCCAAGTACCGGGACAGATAAACACTGAAGCTTTCTTT.

The chain is built from TRBV19 and TRBJ1-2, with D hard to call. V lost 3 bases and J 2 bases, leaving 13 bases between the germline ends. This CDR3 has 15 residues. CDR1 is LNHDA, CDR2 SQIVND, per germline (reference sequence). CDR3 region: CASSIPLGGNYGYTF. The CDR3 DNA follows: TGTGCCAGTAGTATCCCCCTTGGAGGAAACTATGGCTACACCTTC. The full variable domain, in which reference TRBV19 and TRBJ1-2 provide the parts outside the CDR3, is DGGITQSPKYLFRKEGQNVTLSCEQNLNHDAMYWYRQDPGQGLRLIYYSQIVNDFQKGDIAEGYSVSREKKESFPLTVTSAQKNPTAFYLCASSIPLGGNYGYTFGSGTRLTVV.

The chain recombines TRBV5-1 with TRBJ2-7; weak D call: TRBD1 (5 bases). V dropped 0 bases and J dropped 3 bases, with 7 bases sitting between them. Germline values: CDR1 SGHRS, CDR2 YFSETQ. This CDR3 region has 13 residues. CDR3 bases: TGCGCCAGCAGCTTGGGACAGCTCTACGAGCAGTACTTC. It is translated as CASSLGQLYEQYF.

This clone was seen more than once but under ten times. The J gene is TRBJ2-1, the V gene TRBV18; 7 bases align to TRBD1. V gave up 2 bases and J gave up 7 bases; unmatched junction bases: 2. Germline-derived CDR1 and CDR2 are KGHSH and LQKENI. This CDR3 region has 13 residues. The CDR3 loop reads CASSPTTGNEQFF. Here the CDR3 DNA reads TGTGCCAGCTCACCAACGACAGGGAATGAGCAGTTCTTC.

This chain links TRBV28 with TRBJ2-7, with 10 bases matching TRBD1. This CDR3 is 16 amino acids long. With 4 bases clipped from V and 5 bases from J, the junction kept 11 bases outside the gene matches. Germline CDR1 MDHEN, CDR2 SYDVKM. CDR3 in amino acids: CASSSPWTGGENEQYF. CDR3 in DNA: TGTGCCAGCAGTTCCCCCTGGACAGGGGGAGAAAACGAGCAGTACTTC.

The V gene is TRBV27, the J gene TRBJ2-1, with D perhaps matching TRBD1 (5 bases). Trimming cost V 0 bases and J 7 bases, with 16 bases left between them. The length of the CDR3 is 16 residues. Germline lookup yields CDR1 MNHEY and CDR2 SMNVEV (reference sequence). CDR3 coding DNA: TGTGCCAGCAGTTTATCCGACGGCCGACGGACAAATGAGCAGTTCTTC. Amino acid sequence: CASSLSDGRRTNEQFF.

The chain is built from TRBV9 and TRBJ2-7, with D possibly being TRBD1 (5 bases). V lost 0 bases and J 0 bases, leaving 13 bases between the germline ends. The CDR3 totals 16 residues. Looked up from germline, CDR1 is SGDLS and CDR2 is YYNGEE. For the CDR3, the DNA is TGTGCCAGCAGCGTAGGCCCAGGGCCCGGCTCCTACGAGCAGTACTTC. This sequence encodes CASSVGPGPGSYEQYF.

For the CDR3, the DNA is TGCAGTGCTAGTATGGGACAGTGGATCTATGGCTACACCTTC. Encoded protein: CSASMGQWIYGYTF. V and J are TRBV20-1 and TRBJ1-2, with 7 bases fitting TRBD1. The CDR3 has 14 amino acids. Losses at the gene ends were 3 bases for V and 4 bases for J; bases not matched to a gene: 8. The germline gives CDR1 DFQATT, CDR2 SNEGSKA (reference sequence).

A few counts support this clone. This chain uses TRBV19 with TRBJ1-5, with D possibly being TRBD1 (5 bases). The V end was cut by 6 bases, the J end by 2 bases, with 17 bases between. The CDR3 covers 16 residues. Germline V gene data show CDR1 as LNHDA and CDR2 as SQIVND (reference sequence). This CDR3 reads CASSVGGAGRNQPQHF. The CDR3 DNA reads as TGTGCCAGTAGCGTGGGGGGAGCCGGTCGCAATCAGCCCCAGCATTTT.

Here the CDR3 DNA reads TGTGCCAGCAGTGTGCAACCTGGAGCGGGGGTCCACAATGAGCAGTTCTTC. Translated: CASSVQPGAGVHNEQFF. The chain couples TRBV2 to TRBJ2-1, with TRBD2 identical over 8 bases. Trimming cost V 4 bases and J 5 bases; bases outside gene matches: 13. The CDR3 spans 17 residues. In germline, CDR1 is SNHLY, CDR2 FYNNEI.

This chain uses TRBV7-8 with TRBJ2-2; a weak D match, TRBD2 (5 bases). V was cut by 5 bases and J by 2 bases, with 15 bases left in between. The germline V gene encodes CDR1 SGHVS and CDR2 FQNEAQ. This CDR3 has 16 residues. CDR3 sequence (DNA): TGTGCCAGCAGCCTGGGGAGTGGGCCAAACACCGGGGAGCTGTTTTTT. Its protein is CASSLGSGPNTGELFF. The whole variable domain, remainder taken from reference TRBV7-8 and TRBJ2-2, is GAGVSQSPRYKVAKRGQDVALRCDPISGHVSLFWYQQALGQGPEFLTYFQNEAQLDKSGLPSDRFFAERPEGSVSTLKIQRTQQEDSAVYLCASSLGSGPNTGELFFGEGSRLTVL.

This sequence joins TRBV2 and TRBJ1-3, with a weak D call TRBD1 (6 bases). Germline V gives CDR1 SNHLY, CDR2 FYNNEI. Trimming pared 3 bases from V and 0 bases from J, leaving 6 bases between. The CDR3 covers 14 residues. CDR3 loop: CASSDRGSGNTIYF. The DNA of the CDR3 is TGTGCCAGCAGTGACAGGGGCTCTGGAAACACCATATATTTT.

The chain has TRBV3-1 (or the pseudogene TRBV3-2) and TRBJ1-5, with D tentatively TRBD1 (5 bases). The V gene's germline CDR1 is LGHDT and CDR2 YNNKEL (reference sequence). Trimming shortened V by 4 bases and J by 9 bases, and 10 bases separated the two germline ends. The CDR3 is made up of 12 amino acids. In DNA form, the CDR3 reads TGTGCCAGCAGCCGCCCCGGGGGGCCCCAGCATTTT. Protein: CASSRPGGPQHF.